These 10 T cell receptor beta chains were sequenced from one sample in a study of OX40 agonist ivuxolimab in advanced cancers. Libraries were prepared by immunoSEQ multiplex PCR; TCRdb keeps only in-frame clonotypes and omits some of them. The profile shows about 33,000 clones, roughly four fifths of them singletons. Specimen: CD4+ or CD8+ T cells sorted from blood, collected in a trial of the OX40 agonist ivuxolimab. Receptors were obtained from an adult with an advanced solid tumor such as melanoma, head and neck, liver or kidney cancer.

The chain has TRBV29-1 and TRBJ1-1; possible D gene TRBD1, 6 bases. Per germline, CDR1 SQVTM and CDR2 ANQGSEA. The CDR3 has 14 amino acids. Trimming left V 5 bases short and J 1 base short, with 14 bases between. The CDR3 DNA reads TGCAGCGTTCTAAAGACAGGTGGGAACACTGAAGCTTTCTTT. Protein sequence: CSVLKTGGNTEAFF.

The chain couples TRBV5-4 to TRBJ2-3; D is perhaps TRBD2 (6 bases). The CDR3 is 15 amino acids. Trimming pared 4 bases from V and 4 bases from J, leaving 16 bases between. Germline V gives CDR1 SGHNT, CDR2 YYREEE (reference sequence). CDR3 protein: CASSLGGWGADTQYF. CDR3 DNA: TGTGCCAGCAGCCTGGGGGGATGGGGGGCAGATACGCAGTATTTT.

The J gene is TRBJ1-1, the V gene TRBV13; D remains ambiguous. This CDR3 contains 11 residues. The germline V gene encodes CDR1 PRHDT and CDR2 FYEKMQ (reference sequence). Between the trimmed V and J ends, which lost 7 bases and 7 bases, there was a span of 10 bases. CDR3 region: CASKRAGEAFF. The CDR3 nucleotides read TGTGCCAGCAAACGCGCAGGTGAAGCTTTCTTT.

CDR3 nucleotide sequence: TGTGCCAGCAGGGGGGGCAAGGGCACTGAAGCTTTCTTT. It translates to CASRGGKGTEAFF. The rearrangement links TRBV7-9 to TRBJ1-1; tentatively, D is TRBD1 (6 bases). Germline-derived CDR1 and CDR2 are SEHNR and FQNEAQ (reference sequence). This CDR3 spans 13 amino acids. Trimming removed 6 bases at V and 4 bases at J, with 12 bases between.

The chain couples TRBV6-6 to TRBJ1-1; 8 positions agree with TRBD1. Looked up from germline, CDR1 is MNHNY and CDR2 is SVGAGI (reference sequence). V was pared by 7 bases and J by 4 bases, with 11 bases of the junction left unmatched. The CDR3 has 15 amino acids. The CDR3 loop reads CASTQTGGPITEAFF. CDR3 bases: TGTGCCAGCACCCAAACAGGGGGGCCGATCACTGAAGCTTTCTTT.

Points on this clone: At one boundary the junction diverges from the germline segment, which might be a read error. The J gene is TRBJ1-6, the V gene TRBV15, with 7 bases lining up with TRBD1. This CDR3 contains 14 residues. Germline assignment: CDR1 LNHNV and CDR2 YYDKDF (reference sequence). In DNA form, the CDR3 reads TGTGTCACCAGCAGCCCCGACAGGGTTTCACCCCTCCACTTT. Encoded protein: CVTSSPDRVSPLHF.

The chain recombines TRBV5-5 with TRBJ1-1; D is unresolved. The CDR3 extends over 12 amino acids. The germline V gene encodes CDR1 SGHKS and CDR2 YYEKEE (reference sequence). V lost 0 bases to trimming and J lost 6 bases, with 6 bases between them. CDR3 coding DNA: TGTGCCAGCAGCTTGGACGTCTCTGAAGCTTTCTTT. Translated: CASSLDVSEAFF.

The chain couples TRBV7-9 to TRBJ2-7; D gene ambiguous. CDR1 is SEHNR, CDR2 FQNEAQ, per germline (reference sequence). The CDR3 contains 14 residues. With 2 bases removed from V and 0 bases from J, the gap between germline ends came to 8 bases. CDR3 nucleotides: TGTGCCAGCAGCTTAAACGGTCGCTCCTACGAGCAGTACTTC. The encoded protein is CASSLNGRSYEQYF.

This sequence joins TRBV10-2 and TRBJ2-5; TRBD2 might be the D (6 bases). The germline CDR1 and CDR2 sequences are WSHSY and SAAADI. This CDR3 contains 13 residues. The V end was cut by 5 bases, the J end by 3 bases, with 10 bases between. This CDR3 reads CASSWRGEETQYF. CDR3 DNA: TGCGCCAGCAGTTGGCGGGGAGAAGAGACCCAGTACTTC.

This clone has just a few counts. Additional DNA sequences in this sample encode the identical CDR3. This rearrangement joins TRBV14 to TRBJ1-1; D is ambiguous. Trimming took off 5 bases at V and 4 bases at J, with 11 bases between the two ends. This CDR3 contains 13 residues. Germline lookup yields CDR1 SGHDN and CDR2 FVKESK. The CDR3 nucleotides read TGTGCCAGCAGCAAAACAATCGGCACTGAAGCTTTCTTT. Protein: CASSKTIGTEAFF.